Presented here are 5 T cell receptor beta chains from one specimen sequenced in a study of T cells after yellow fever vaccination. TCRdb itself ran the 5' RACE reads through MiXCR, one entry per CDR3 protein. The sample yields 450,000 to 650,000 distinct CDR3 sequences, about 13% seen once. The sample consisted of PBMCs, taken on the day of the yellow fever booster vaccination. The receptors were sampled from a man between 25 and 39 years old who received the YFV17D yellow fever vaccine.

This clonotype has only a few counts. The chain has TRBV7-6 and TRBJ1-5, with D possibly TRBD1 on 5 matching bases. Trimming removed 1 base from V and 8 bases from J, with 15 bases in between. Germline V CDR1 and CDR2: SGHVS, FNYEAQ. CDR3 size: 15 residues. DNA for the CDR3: TGTGCCAGCAGCTTAGTCCAGGGTTTCGCTGAGCCCCAGCATTTT. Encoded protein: CASSLVQGFAEPQHF. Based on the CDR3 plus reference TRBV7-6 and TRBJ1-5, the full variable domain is GAGVSQSPRYKVTKRGQDVALRCDPISGHVSLYWYRQALGQGPEFLTYFNYEAQQDKSGLPNDRFSAERPEGSISTLTIQRTEQRDSAMYRCASSLVQGFAEPQHFGDGTRLSIL.

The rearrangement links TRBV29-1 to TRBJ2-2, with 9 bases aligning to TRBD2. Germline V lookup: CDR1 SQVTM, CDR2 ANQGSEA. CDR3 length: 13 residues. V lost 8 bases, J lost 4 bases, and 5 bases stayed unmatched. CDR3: CSSGLASTGELFF. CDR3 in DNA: TGCAGCTCGGGACTAGCCTCCACCGGGGAGCTGTTTTTT.

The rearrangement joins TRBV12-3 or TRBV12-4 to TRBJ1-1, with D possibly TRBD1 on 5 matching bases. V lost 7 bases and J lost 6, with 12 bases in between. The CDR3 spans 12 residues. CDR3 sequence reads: CASTGSSAEAFF. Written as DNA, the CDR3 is TGTGCCAGCACAGGGTCGTCCGCTGAAGCTTTCTTT.

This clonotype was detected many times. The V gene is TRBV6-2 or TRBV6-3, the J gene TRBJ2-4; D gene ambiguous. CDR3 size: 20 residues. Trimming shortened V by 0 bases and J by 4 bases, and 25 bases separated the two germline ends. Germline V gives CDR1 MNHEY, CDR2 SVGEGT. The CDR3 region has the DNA TGTGCCAGCAGTTACTCCCCTACGACAAAATACGATAATCGGAAAAACATTCAGTACTTC. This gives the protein CASSYSPTTKYDNRKNIQYF.

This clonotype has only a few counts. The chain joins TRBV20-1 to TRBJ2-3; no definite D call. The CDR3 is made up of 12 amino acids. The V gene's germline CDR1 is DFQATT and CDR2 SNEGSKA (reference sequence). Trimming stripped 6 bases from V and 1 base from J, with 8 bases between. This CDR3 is CSATMRTDTQYF. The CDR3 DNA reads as TGCAGTGCAACTATGCGCACAGATACGCAGTATTTT.